Listed here is a single T cell receptor (beta chain). This clonotype appeared many times. Its binding antigen is unknown. No base-level quality is on record; no much larger clone is a single base apart. This record belongs to a study of early T cells in non-severe SARS-CoV-2 infection (TCRdb year 2021). Background on the whole study: Because TCR sequencing was done on bulk RNA from unsorted whole blood, the alpha and beta chains could not be paired.

Paper-wide results and their limitations: VDJdb matching was skewed toward anti-spike CD8 responses, so virus-specific expansions were likely underestimated and private and CD4 specificities were missed.

Reading the germline V gene gives CDR1 SGHRS and CDR2 YFSETQ. V sheds 0 bases and J sheds 4 bases, leaving 17 bases between their ends. Reading from cysteine to phenylalanine, the CDR3 counts 18 amino acids. The CDR3 DNA has 54 bases and is translated from base 1. Library generation was performed with 5' RACE. Reads for this sample came from a NextSeq 500. To correct for sequencing error and PCR bias, the TCR library protocol tagged individual cDNA molecules with unique molecular identifiers. TCR alpha and beta chains were both sequenced, and the abundances of alpha and beta sequences in each sample were closely correlated with each other. In the original analysis: Decombinator V4 was used to annotate the V gene, J gene and CDR3 of the TCR sequences. TCRs were defined as expanded if a significant change between any two time points was detected under a Poisson model with p below 0.0001. TCR abundances were normalised to the total number of TCRs sequenced per sample and were expressed as counts per million. TRAV1-2 paired with TRAJ12, TRAJ20 or TRAJ33 defined MAIT TCRs, while TRAV10 paired with TRAJ18 defined iNKT TCRs. A search of VDJdb, accessed on 1 November 2021, was run for TCRs annotated to CMV, EBV and SARS-CoV-2, with TCRs annotated for multiple antigens excluded. In TCRdb, the public reads were trimmed at Q25 with fastp and aligned with MiXCR, with productive beta chains retained. Merged by CDR3 protein, the rows form single entries marked with the most common genes and DNA. The V and J calls reflect TCRdb's pipeline rather than the authors' work. This sample gives about 77,000 distinct CDR3 sequences in total; around 8.7% of them show up just once. About 4.8% of the sample belongs to the ten largest clones.

The study was a case-control design nested within a healthcare worker cohort in London, UK, with weekly nasopharyngeal swab PCR tests and blood sampling. Healthcare workers were recruited during the week of the UK lockdown, between 23 and 31 March 2020, and followed weekly for up to roughly 15 weeks. Source material: whole blood. The rearranged segments are TRBV5-1 and TRBJ2-6; the D gene is perhaps TRBD1, on 6 matching bases. The clonotype originates from an adult who was a healthcare worker with PCR-confirmed SARS-CoV-2 infection or an uninfected control (not recorded which). The sequenced DNA: TGCGCCAGCAGCTTGGTAATGGGGGCATCTACAGGGGCCAACGTCCTGACTTTC. It encodes CASSLVMGASTGANVLTF. With the rest looked up from the reference TRBV5-1 and TRBJ2-6 genes rather than sequenced, the full variable domain is KAGVTQTPRYLIKTRGQQVTLSCSPISGHRSVSWYQQTPGQGLQFLFEYFSETQRNKGNFPGRFSGRQFSNSRSEMNVSTLELGDSALYLCASSLVMGASTGANVLTFGAGSRLTVL.